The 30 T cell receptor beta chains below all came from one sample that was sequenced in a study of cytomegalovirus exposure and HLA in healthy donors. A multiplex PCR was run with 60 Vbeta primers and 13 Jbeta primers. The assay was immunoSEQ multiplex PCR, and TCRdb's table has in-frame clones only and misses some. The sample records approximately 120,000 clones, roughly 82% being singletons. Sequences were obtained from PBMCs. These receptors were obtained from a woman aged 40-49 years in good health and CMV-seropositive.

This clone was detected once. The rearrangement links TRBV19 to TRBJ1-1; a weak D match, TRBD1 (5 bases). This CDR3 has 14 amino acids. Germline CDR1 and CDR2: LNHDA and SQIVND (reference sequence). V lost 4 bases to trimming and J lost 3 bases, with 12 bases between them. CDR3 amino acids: CASSSRVEYTEAFF. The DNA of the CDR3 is TGTGCCAGTAGTAGCAGGGTCGAGTACACTGAAGCTTTCTTT.

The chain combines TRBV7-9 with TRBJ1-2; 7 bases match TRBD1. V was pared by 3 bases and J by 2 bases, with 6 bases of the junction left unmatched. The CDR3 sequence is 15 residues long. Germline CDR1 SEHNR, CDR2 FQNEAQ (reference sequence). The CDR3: CASSLDGTENYGYTF. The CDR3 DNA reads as TGTGCCAGCAGCTTGGACGGGACAGAGAACTATGGCTACACCTTC.

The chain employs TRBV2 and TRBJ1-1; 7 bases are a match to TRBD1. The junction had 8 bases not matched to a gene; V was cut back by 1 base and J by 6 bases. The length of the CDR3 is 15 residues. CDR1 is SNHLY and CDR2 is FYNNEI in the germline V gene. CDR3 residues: CASSEGQGRWAEAFF. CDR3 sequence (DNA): TGTGCCAGCAGTGAAGGACAGGGCAGGTGGGCTGAAGCTTTCTTT.

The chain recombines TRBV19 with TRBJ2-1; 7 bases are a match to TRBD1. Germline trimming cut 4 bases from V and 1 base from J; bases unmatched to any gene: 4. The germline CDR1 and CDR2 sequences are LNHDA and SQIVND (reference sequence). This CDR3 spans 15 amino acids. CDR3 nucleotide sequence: TGTGCCAGTAGTAACGACAGGGATTCCTACAATGAGCAGTTCTTC. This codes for CASSNDRDSYNEQFF.

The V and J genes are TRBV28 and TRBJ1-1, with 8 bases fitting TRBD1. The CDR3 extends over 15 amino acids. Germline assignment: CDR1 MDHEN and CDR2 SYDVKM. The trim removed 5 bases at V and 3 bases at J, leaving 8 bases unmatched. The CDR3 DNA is TGTGCCAGCAGTCTCGGGACAGGAGGTGACACTGAAGCTTTCTTT. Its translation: CASSLGTGGDTEAFF.

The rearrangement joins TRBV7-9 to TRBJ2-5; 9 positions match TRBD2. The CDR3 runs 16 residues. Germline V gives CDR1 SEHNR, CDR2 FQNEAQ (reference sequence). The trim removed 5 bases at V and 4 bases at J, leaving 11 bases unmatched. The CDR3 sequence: CASSRTAGGPGETQYF. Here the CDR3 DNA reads TGTGCCAGCAGCCGAACCGCGGGAGGGCCGGGAGAGACCCAGTACTTC.

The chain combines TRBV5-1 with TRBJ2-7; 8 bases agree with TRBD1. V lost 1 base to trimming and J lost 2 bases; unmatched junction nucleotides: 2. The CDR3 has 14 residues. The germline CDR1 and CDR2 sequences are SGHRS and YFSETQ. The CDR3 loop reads CASSLTGGPYEQYF. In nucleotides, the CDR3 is TGCGCCAGCAGCTTGACAGGGGGACCCTACGAGCAGTACTTC.

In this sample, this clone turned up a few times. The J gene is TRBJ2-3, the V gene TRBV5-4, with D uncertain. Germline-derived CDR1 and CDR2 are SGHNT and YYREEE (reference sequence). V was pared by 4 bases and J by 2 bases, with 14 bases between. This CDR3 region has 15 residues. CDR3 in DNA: TGTGCCAGCAGCCCGAACTTAAATCCCACAGATACGCAGTATTTT. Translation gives CASSPNLNPTDTQYF.

Here the CDR3 DNA reads TGTGCCAGCAGCCAAGTCACACACTATGGCTACACCTTC. Its protein is CASSQVTHYGYTF. The chain recombines TRBV14 with TRBJ1-2; D gene ambiguous. The CDR3 contains 13 residues. Germline V lookup: CDR1 SGHDN, CDR2 FVKESK. V was cut by 1 base and J by 3 bases, with 6 bases left in between. The full variable domain, with the rest looked up from reference TRBV14 and TRBJ1-2, is EAGVTQFPSHSVIEKGQTVTLRCDPISGHDNLYWYRRVMGKEIKFLLHFVKESKQDESGMPNNRFLAERTGGTYSTLKVQPAELEDSGVYFCASSQVTHYGYTFGSGTRLTVV.

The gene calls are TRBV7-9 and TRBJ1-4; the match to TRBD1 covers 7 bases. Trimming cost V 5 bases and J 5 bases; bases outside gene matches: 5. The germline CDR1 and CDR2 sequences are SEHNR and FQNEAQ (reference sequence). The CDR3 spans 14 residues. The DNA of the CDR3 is TGTGCCAGCAGCCGACAGGGACGGAATGAAAAACTGTTTTTT. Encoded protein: CASSRQGRNEKLFF.

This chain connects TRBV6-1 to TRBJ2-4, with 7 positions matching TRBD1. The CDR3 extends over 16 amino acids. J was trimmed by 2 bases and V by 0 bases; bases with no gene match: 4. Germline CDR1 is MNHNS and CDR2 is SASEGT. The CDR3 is CASSEAPTGTKNIQYF. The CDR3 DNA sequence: TGTGCCAGCAGTGAAGCTCCGACAGGGACCAAAAACATTCAGTACTTC.

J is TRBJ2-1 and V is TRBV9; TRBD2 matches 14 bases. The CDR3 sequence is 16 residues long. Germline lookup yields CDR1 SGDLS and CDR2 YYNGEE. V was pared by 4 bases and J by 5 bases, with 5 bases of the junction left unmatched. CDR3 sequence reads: CASSLGLAGADNEQFF. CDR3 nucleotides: TGTGCCAGCAGCCTGGGACTAGCGGGAGCTGACAATGAGCAGTTCTTC.

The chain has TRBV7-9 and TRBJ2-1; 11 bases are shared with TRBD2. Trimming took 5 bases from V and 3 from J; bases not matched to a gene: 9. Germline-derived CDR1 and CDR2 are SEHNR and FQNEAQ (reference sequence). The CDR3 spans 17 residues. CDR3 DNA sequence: TGTGCCAGCAGCCCCCGGGGACTAGCGGAACTCTACAATGAGCAGTTCTTC. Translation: CASSPRGLAELYNEQFF.

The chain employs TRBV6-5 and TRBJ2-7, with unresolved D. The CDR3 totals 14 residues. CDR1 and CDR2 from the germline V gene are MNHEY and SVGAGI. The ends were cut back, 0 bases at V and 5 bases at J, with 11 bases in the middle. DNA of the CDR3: TGTGCCAGCAGTTACTCGAACGTCCGGGACGAGCAGTACTTC. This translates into CASSYSNVRDEQYF.

The CDR3 DNA is TGTGCCAGTACCTCAGGGAGGGGACGGAGCAATCAGCCCCAGCATTTT. It codes for CASTSGRGRSNQPQHF. The V gene is TRBV19, the J gene TRBJ1-5, with D perhaps TRBD1 (5 bases). The germline V and J ends were trimmed by 7 bases and 1 base, with 17 bases remaining between them. The CDR3 is made up of 16 amino acids. CDR1 and CDR2 (germline): LNHDA, SQIVND (reference sequence).

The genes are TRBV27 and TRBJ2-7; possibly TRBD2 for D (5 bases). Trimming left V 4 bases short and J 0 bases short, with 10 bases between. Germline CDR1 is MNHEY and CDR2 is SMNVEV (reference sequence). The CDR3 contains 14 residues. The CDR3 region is CASSYAGSSYEQYF. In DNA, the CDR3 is TGTGCCAGCAGTTATGCGGGTTCCTCCTACGAGCAGTACTTC.

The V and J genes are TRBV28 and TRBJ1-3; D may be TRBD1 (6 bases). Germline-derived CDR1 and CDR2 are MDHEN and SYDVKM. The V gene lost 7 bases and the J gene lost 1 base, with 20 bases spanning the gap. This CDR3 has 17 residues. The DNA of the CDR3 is TGTGCCAGCACCGCCGATCTCGGGACACGGTCTGGAAACACCATATATTTT. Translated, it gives CASTADLGTRSGNTIYF.

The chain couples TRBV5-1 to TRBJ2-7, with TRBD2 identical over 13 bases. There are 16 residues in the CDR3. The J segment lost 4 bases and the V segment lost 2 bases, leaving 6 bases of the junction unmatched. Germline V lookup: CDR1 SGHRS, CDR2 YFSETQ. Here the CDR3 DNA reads TGCGCCAGCAGCTTCGGACTAGCGGGAGTTGCGTACGAGCAGTACTTC. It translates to CASSFGLAGVAYEQYF.

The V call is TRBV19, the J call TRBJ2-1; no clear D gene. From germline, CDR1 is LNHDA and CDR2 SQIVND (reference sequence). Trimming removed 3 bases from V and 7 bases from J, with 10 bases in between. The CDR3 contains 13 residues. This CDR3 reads CASSISFRNEQFF. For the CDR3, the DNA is TGTGCCAGTAGTATTTCGTTTCGGAATGAGCAGTTCTTC.

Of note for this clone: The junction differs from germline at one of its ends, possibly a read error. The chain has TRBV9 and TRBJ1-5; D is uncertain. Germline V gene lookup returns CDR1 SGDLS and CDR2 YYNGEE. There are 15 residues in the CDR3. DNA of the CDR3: TGTGCCAGCAGCGTAGGTTCAGCTAGCAATCAGCCTCAGCATTTT. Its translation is CASSVGSASNQPQHF.

In DNA form, the CDR3 reads TGTGCCAGCAGCTTGGAGAGCTCCTATAATTCACCCCTCCACTTT. It yields the protein CASSLESSYNSPLHF. This chain connects TRBV5-4 to TRBJ1-6; D call uncertain. This CDR3 is built from 15 residues. The ends were cut back, 0 bases at V and 0 bases at J, with 4 bases in the middle. Germline loops: CDR1 SGHNT, CDR2 YYREEE (reference sequence).

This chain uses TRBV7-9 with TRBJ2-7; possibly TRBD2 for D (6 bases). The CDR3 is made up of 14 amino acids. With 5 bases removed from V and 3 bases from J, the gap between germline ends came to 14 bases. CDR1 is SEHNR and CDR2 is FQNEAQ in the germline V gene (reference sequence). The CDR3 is CASSPTGGNYEQYF. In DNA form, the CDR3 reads TGTGCCAGCAGCCCTACGGGCGGGAACTACGAGCAGTACTTC.

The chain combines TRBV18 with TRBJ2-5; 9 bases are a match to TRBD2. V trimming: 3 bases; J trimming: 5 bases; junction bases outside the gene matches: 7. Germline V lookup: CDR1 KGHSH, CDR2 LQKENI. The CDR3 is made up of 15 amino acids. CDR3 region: CASSPAGGPVETQYF. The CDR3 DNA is TGTGCCAGCTCACCGGCGGGAGGGCCAGTGGAGACCCAGTACTTC.

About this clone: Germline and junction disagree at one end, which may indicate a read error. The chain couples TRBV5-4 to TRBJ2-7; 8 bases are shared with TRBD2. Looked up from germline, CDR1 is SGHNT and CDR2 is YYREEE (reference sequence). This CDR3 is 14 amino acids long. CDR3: CASSLAAGGREQYF. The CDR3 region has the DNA TGCGCCAGCAGCTTGGCGGCGGGGGGTCGAGAGCAGTACTTC.

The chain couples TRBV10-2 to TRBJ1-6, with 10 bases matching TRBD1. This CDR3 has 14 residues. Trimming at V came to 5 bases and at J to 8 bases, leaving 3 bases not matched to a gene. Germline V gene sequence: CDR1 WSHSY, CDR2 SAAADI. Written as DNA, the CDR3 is TGCGCCAGCAGTAGACAGGGGGCGGATTCACCCCTCCACTTT. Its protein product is CASSRQGADSPLHF.

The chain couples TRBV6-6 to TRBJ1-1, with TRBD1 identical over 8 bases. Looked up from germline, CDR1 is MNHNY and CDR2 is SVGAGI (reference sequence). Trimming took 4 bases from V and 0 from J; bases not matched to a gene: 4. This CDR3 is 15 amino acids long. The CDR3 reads CASSSTGGMNTEAFF. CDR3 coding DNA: TGTGCCAGCAGTTCCACAGGGGGTATGAACACTGAAGCTTTCTTT.

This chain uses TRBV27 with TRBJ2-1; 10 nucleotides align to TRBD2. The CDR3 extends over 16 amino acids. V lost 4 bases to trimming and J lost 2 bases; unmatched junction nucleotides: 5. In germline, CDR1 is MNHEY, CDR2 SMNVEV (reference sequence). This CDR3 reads CASSSPAGGPYNEQFF. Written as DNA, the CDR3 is TGTGCCAGCAGTTCCCCAGCGGGAGGGCCCTACAATGAGCAGTTCTTC.

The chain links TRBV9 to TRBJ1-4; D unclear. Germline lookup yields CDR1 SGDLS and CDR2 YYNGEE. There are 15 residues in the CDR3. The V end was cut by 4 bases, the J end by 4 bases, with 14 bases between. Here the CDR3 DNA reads TGTGCCAGCAGCCCAGAACCCGGGAATAATGAAAAACTGTTTTTT. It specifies CASSPEPGNNEKLFF.

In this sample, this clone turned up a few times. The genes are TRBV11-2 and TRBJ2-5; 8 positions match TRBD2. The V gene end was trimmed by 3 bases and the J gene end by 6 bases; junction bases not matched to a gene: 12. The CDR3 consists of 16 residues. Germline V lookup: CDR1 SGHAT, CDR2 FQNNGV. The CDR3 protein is CASSFSRGGRGKTQYF. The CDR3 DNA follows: TGTGCCAGCAGCTTTAGCCGGGGGGGAAGAGGAAAGACCCAGTACTTC. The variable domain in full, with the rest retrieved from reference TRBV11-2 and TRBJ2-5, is EAGVAQSPRYKIIEKRQSVAFWCNPISGHATLYWYQQILGQGPKLLIQFQNNGVVDDSQLPKDRFSAERLKGVDSTLKIQPAKLEDSAVYLCASSFSRGGRGKTQYFGPGTRLLVL.

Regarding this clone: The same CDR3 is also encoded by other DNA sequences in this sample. CDR3 region: CASSPHQGGSNQPQHF. CDR3 sequence (DNA): TGTGCCAGCAGTCCCCACCAGGGAGGGAGCAATCAGCCCCAGCATTTT. The genes are TRBV28 and TRBJ1-5; the D gene is possibly TRBD1 (5 bases). Trimming cost V 5 bases and J 1 base, with 15 bases left between them. The CDR3 runs to 16 residues. Germline-derived CDR1 and CDR2 are MDHEN and SYDVKM.